This entry lists 2 T cell receptor beta chains sequenced from one sample in a study of blood T cells in healthy people across ages. The use of a sample-barcoded 5' primer and a J-beta primer mix characterized a second PCR of about 6 to 11 cycles. TCRdb processed the 5' RACE reads anew with MiXCR; each CDR3 protein has one entry. This repertoire shows 780,000 or so distinct CDR3 sequences, 53% found once; its top ten account for roughly 37%. The sequencing sample was made of blood. All receptors derive from an elderly man in good health.

This clonotype came up a few times. The chain combines TRBV25-1 with TRBJ2-5; 8 bases are a match to TRBD1. Germline V gene lookup returns CDR1 MGHDK and CDR2 SYGVNS. The V segment lost 4 bases and the J segment 5 bases; nucleotides outside the gene matches: 6. CDR3 length: 14 amino acids. The CDR3 DNA reads as TGTGCCAGCAGTGCAACAGGGGGTTGGGAGACCCAGTACTTC. Translating gives CASSATGGWETQYF.

The chain recombines TRBV20-1 with TRBJ2-5; 7 positions agree with TRBD2. This CDR3 contains 16 residues. V lost 3 bases, J lost 1 base, and 11 bases stayed unmatched. Germline CDR1 reads DFQATT; CDR2 reads SNEGSKA (reference sequence). The CDR3 protein is CSASVRLAESQETQYF. CDR3 bases: TGCAGTGCTAGCGTCAGACTAGCCGAATCCCAAGAGACCCAGTACTTC.